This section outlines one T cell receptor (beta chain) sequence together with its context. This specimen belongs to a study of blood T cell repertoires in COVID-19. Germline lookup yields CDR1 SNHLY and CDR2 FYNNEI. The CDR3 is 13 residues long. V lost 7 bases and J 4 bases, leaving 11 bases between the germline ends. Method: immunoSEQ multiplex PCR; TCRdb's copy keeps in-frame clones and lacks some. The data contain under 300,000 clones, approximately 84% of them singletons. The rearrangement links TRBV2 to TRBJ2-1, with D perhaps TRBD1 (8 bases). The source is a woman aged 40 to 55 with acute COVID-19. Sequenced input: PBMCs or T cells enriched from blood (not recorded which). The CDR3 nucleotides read TGTGCCAGCAACAGGGGGGGGTACAATGAGCAGTTCTTC. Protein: CASNRGGYNEQFF.